Listed below are T cell receptor beta chains from one sample, sequenced in a study of blood T cell repertoires in COVID-19. Data came from immunoSEQ multiplex PCR; TCRdb stores just in-frame clones and leaves some out. The repertoire consists of 140,000 or so clones, with approximately 87% occurring once and the leading ten covering around 40%. Sequencing was performed on peripheral blood. The receptors derive from a man between 45 and 60 years old who had recovered from COVID-19. CDR3s include the opening cysteine and the closing phenylalanine or tryptophan. Each record gives: V gene, clone size, J gene, D gene, CDR3 DNA, CDR3 protein. D genes are given only for firm matches. Clone size appears in some rows only: once, few, many, or a class for an expanded clone.

V gene: TRBV6-2/TRBV6-3; clone size: once; J gene: TRBJ1-2; D gene: TRBD1; CDR3 DNA: TGTGCCAGCAGTTACCCCTCCAGGGGGGTTCGGAACGAGTATGGCTACACCTTC; CDR3 protein: CASSYPSRGVRNEYGYTF
V gene: TRBV13; clone size: .; J gene: TRBJ2-2; D gene: .; CDR3 DNA: TGTGCCAGCAGCGAAACGTTTAGGGGGGGCAACACCGGGGAGCTGTTTTTT; CDR3 protein: CASSETFRGGNTGELFF
V gene: TRBV5-6; clone size: .; J gene: TRBJ2-5; D gene: TRBD1; CDR3 DNA: TGTGCCAGCAGCCTTGGGACAGGGGGTCTCCAAGAGACCCAGTACTTC; CDR3 protein: CASSLGTGGLQETQYF
V gene: TRBV2; clone size: .; J gene: TRBJ2-4; D gene: .; CDR3 DNA: TGTGCCAGCAGGTCGGACGTTTCAGGGAAGCTGCGGTTAAGGAACATTCAGTACTTC; CDR3 protein: CASRSDVSGKLRLRNIQYF
V gene: TRBV23-1; clone size: .; J gene: TRBJ2-3; D gene: TRBD2; CDR3 DNA: TGCGCCAGCAGTCAATTAGGGCGGGGGGGCGTAGATACGCAGTATTTT; CDR3 protein: CASSQLGRGGVDTQYF
V gene: TRBV19; clone size: .; J gene: TRBJ2-2; D gene: TRBD1; CDR3 DNA: TGTGCCACCCCTCGACAGGGGGTGAACACCGGGGAGCTGTTTTTT; CDR3 protein: CATPRQGVNTGELFF
V gene: TRBV9; clone size: .; J gene: TRBJ2-7; D gene: TRBD1; CDR3 DNA: TGTGCCAGCAGCGTACAGGGACAGGGGGCATCGGAGCAGTACTTC; CDR3 protein: CASSVQGQGASEQYF
V gene: TRBV9; clone size: .; J gene: TRBJ2-2; D gene: TRBD2; CDR3 DNA: TGTGCCAGCAGCGTTAGCGGGGGGTACACCGGGGAGCTGTTTTTT; CDR3 protein: CASSVSGGYTGELFF
V gene: TRBV5-6; clone size: .; J gene: TRBJ2-7; D gene: .; CDR3 DNA: TGTGCCAGCAGCTATGACAGTTTCGAGCAGTACTTC; CDR3 protein: CASSYDSFEQYF
V gene: TRBV20-1; clone size: .; J gene: TRBJ2-1; D gene: TRBD2; CDR3 DNA: TGCAGTGCTAGTGGCGGGGGGCTAAAAATCTACAATGAGCAGTTCTTC; CDR3 protein: CSASGGGLKIYNEQFF
V gene: TRBV24-1; clone size: .; J gene: TRBJ2-2; D gene: TRBD1; CDR3 DNA: TGTGCCACCAGTGACCCCGGGACAGGGGACACCGGGGAGCTGTTTTTT; CDR3 protein: CATSDPGTGDTGELFF
V gene: TRBV19; clone size: .; J gene: TRBJ1-3; D gene: .; CDR3 DNA: TGTGCCAGTAGTATAGGGGGGACTCGGCGTTACTCTGGAAACACCATATATTTT; CDR3 protein: CASSIGGTRRYSGNTIYF
V gene: TRBV6-1; clone size: once; J gene: TRBJ1-2; D gene: .; CDR3 DNA: TGTGCCAGCAGTGAGCGGCAGGGGAAGAACTATGGCTACACCTTC; CDR3 protein: CASSERQGKNYGYTF
V gene: TRBV13; clone size: .; J gene: TRBJ2-7; D gene: TRBD1; CDR3 DNA: TGTGCCAGCAGCTTAGGGGGGACAGTCTCCTACGAGCAGTACTTC; CDR3 protein: CASSLGGTVSYEQYF
V gene: TRBV21-1; clone size: few; J gene: TRBJ2-6; D gene: .; CDR3 DNA: TGTGCCAGCAGCAAATCGCCAGGGCCAGGGGCTTATGGGGCCAACGTCCTGACTTTC; CDR3 protein: CASSKSPGPGAYGANVLTF
V gene: TRBV5-6; clone size: .; J gene: TRBJ1-2; D gene: .; CDR3 DNA: TGTGCCAGCAGCTTGGATGGGGGCCTCAACTATGGCTACACCTTC; CDR3 protein: CASSLDGGLNYGYTF
V gene: TRBV11-2; clone size: .; J gene: TRBJ2-7; D gene: TRBD1; CDR3 DNA: TGTGCCAGCAGCTTAGGAACAGGGGGCGTCACCTACGAGCAGTACTTC; CDR3 protein: CASSLGTGGVTYEQYF
V gene: TRBV6-5; clone size: .; J gene: TRBJ1-1; D gene: .; CDR3 DNA: TGTGCCAGCAGTTTCCGGGGGAACACTGAAGCTTTCTTT; CDR3 protein: CASSFRGNTEAFF
V gene: TRBV7-8; clone size: .; J gene: TRBJ1-5; D gene: TRBD1; CDR3 DNA: TGTGCCAGCAGCGCCCGTCGTGGACAGGGACTAAATCAGCCCCAGCATTTT; CDR3 protein: CASSARRGQGLNQPQHF
V gene: TRBV7-8; clone size: .; J gene: TRBJ2-1; D gene: TRBD2; CDR3 DNA: TGTGCCAGCAGCTTGGCTAGCGGGGGCCCCTACAATGAGCAGTTCTTC; CDR3 protein: CASSLASGGPYNEQFF
V gene: TRBV4-2; clone size: .; J gene: TRBJ1-4; D gene: .; CDR3 DNA: TGTGCCAGCAGCCAAGTGCGGGGGGAAAAACTGTTTTTT; CDR3 protein: CASSQVRGEKLFF
V gene: TRBV5-1; clone size: .; J gene: TRBJ1-5; D gene: TRBD1; CDR3 DNA: TGCGCCAGCAGCCGAGGAGACAGGGGGACCAATCAGCCCCAGCATTTT; CDR3 protein: CASSRGDRGTNQPQHF
V gene: TRBV11-2; clone size: once; J gene: TRBJ1-4; D gene: .; CDR3 DNA: TGTGCCAGCAGCCCTTTTGGAGTGGCTGCTGCTAATGAAAAACTGTTTTTT; CDR3 protein: CASSPFGVAAANEKLFF
V gene: TRBV5-4; clone size: .; J gene: TRBJ2-7; D gene: .; CDR3 DNA: TGTGCCAGCAGCTTAGGACAGCTTCGAGCCTACGAGCAGTACTTC; CDR3 protein: CASSLGQLRAYEQYF
V gene: TRBV19; clone size: .; J gene: TRBJ2-5; D gene: .; CDR3 DNA: TGTGCCAGTAGTAGCGGGGAGACCCAGTACTTC; CDR3 protein: CASSSGETQYF
V gene: TRBV4-3; clone size: .; J gene: TRBJ2-3; D gene: .; CDR3 DNA: TGCGCCAGCAGCCAAGATTTTCGCCGACAGAGCACAGATACGCAGTATTTT; CDR3 protein: CASSQDFRRQSTDTQYF
V gene: TRBV5-1; clone size: .; J gene: TRBJ1-4; D gene: .; CDR3 DNA: TGCGCCAGCAGCGTACTTGGTGAAAAACTGTTTTTT; CDR3 protein: CASSVLGEKLFF
V gene: TRBV6-2/TRBV6-3; clone size: .; J gene: TRBJ2-2; D gene: TRBD2; CDR3 DNA: TGTGCCAGCAGTCCCATGGCTAGCGGGTCCACCGGGGAGCTGTTTTTT; CDR3 protein: CASSPMASGSTGELFF
V gene: TRBV19; clone size: .; J gene: TRBJ1-2; D gene: TRBD1; CDR3 DNA: TGTGCCAGTAGTATCGATGCAGGGGGGTCATATGGCTACACCTTC; CDR3 protein: CASSIDAGGSYGYTF
V gene: TRBV28; clone size: .; J gene: TRBJ1-2; D gene: TRBD1; CDR3 DNA: TGTGCCAGCAACATTGTGGGACAGGGTAACTATGGCTACACCTTC; CDR3 protein: CASNIVGQGNYGYTF
V gene: TRBV7-2; clone size: .; J gene: TRBJ2-3; D gene: .; CDR3 DNA: TGTGCCAGCAGCTTTCAGGGGACCAGCACAGATACGCAGTATTTT; CDR3 protein: CASSFQGTSTDTQYF
V gene: TRBV21-1; clone size: .; J gene: TRBJ2-7; D gene: .; CDR3 DNA: TGTGCCAGCAGGCCGACAGGTCACGAGCAGTACTTC; CDR3 protein: CASRPTGHEQYF
V gene: TRBV29-1; clone size: once; J gene: TRBJ2-7; D gene: .; CDR3 DNA: TGCAGCGTTGAAGAGGGAGTATACGAGCAGTACTTC; CDR3 protein: CSVEEGVYEQYF
V gene: TRBV11-2; clone size: .; J gene: TRBJ2-5; D gene: TRBD2; CDR3 DNA: TGTGCCAGCAGCTTACTCGGCGGGGGGAGGCAAGAGACCCAGTACTTC; CDR3 protein: CASSLLGGGRQETQYF
V gene: TRBV9; clone size: .; J gene: TRBJ2-3; D gene: .; CDR3 DNA: TGTGCCAGCAGCGTAGTTGATAGCAGAACCACAGATACGCAGTATTTT; CDR3 protein: CASSVVDSRTTDTQYF
V gene: TRBV12-5; clone size: .; J gene: TRBJ2-5; D gene: .; CDR3 DNA: TGTGCTAGTGGTTTGTCCCAGGTCCCGACCCAGTACTTC; CDR3 protein: CASGLSQVPTQYF
V gene: TRBV6-1; clone size: .; J gene: TRBJ2-7; D gene: TRBD1; CDR3 DNA: TGTGCCAGCAGTGAACTGGCGACAGGGAAGTACTTC; CDR3 protein: CASSELATGKYF
V gene: TRBV19; clone size: .; J gene: TRBJ1-1; D gene: TRBD1; CDR3 DNA: TGTGCCAGTGCCCAGGGGGCATACACTGAAGCTTTCTTT; CDR3 protein: CASAQGAYTEAFF
V gene: TRBV5-5; clone size: .; J gene: TRBJ1-2; D gene: TRBD1; CDR3 DNA: TGTGCCAGCAGCCCCCCAGGACAGGAGTATGGCTACACCTTC; CDR3 protein: CASSPPGQEYGYTF
V gene: TRBV2; clone size: .; J gene: TRBJ2-6; D gene: TRBD2; CDR3 DNA: TGTGCCAGCAGCCGCGGGGGGGACTCTGGGGCCAACGTCCTGACTTTC; CDR3 protein: CASSRGGDSGANVLTF
V gene: TRBV9; clone size: .; J gene: TRBJ1-6; D gene: TRBD1; CDR3 DNA: TGTGCCAGCAGCGCCGGGACAGGGTTTGCGAATTCACCCCTCCACTTT; CDR3 protein: CASSAGTGFANSPLHF
V gene: TRBV3-1/TRBV3-2; clone size: few; J gene: TRBJ1-5; D gene: .; CDR3 DNA: TGTGCCAGCAGCCAAGAGGCAGGGAGGGGGCAGCCCCAGCATTTT; CDR3 protein: CASSQEAGRGQPQHF
V gene: TRBV6-5; clone size: .; J gene: TRBJ1-5; D gene: .; CDR3 DNA: TGTGCCAGCAGTTACTCTGCAGGGAGGTTTCAGCCCCAGCATTTT; CDR3 protein: CASSYSAGRFQPQHF
V gene: TRBV6-5; clone size: .; J gene: TRBJ1-1; D gene: TRBD1; CDR3 DNA: TGTGCCACGTACAGGGGTGGCACTGAAGCTTTCTTT; CDR3 protein: CATYRGGTEAFF
V gene: TRBV9; clone size: .; J gene: TRBJ2-3; D gene: .; CDR3 DNA: TGTGCCAGCAGCGTAGAGTTAGTCACAGATACGCAGTATTTT; CDR3 protein: CASSVELVTDTQYF
V gene: TRBV7-9; clone size: .; J gene: TRBJ2-5; D gene: TRBD2; CDR3 DNA: TGTGCCAGCAGCCTAGCGGGGGGAACTGTAGAGACCCAGTACTTC; CDR3 protein: CASSLAGGTVETQYF
V gene: TRBV7-9; clone size: .; J gene: TRBJ1-2; D gene: TRBD1; CDR3 DNA: TGTGCCAGCAGCTTAACCCCTGCGACAGGGTACGGCTACACCTTC; CDR3 protein: CASSLTPATGYGYTF
V gene: TRBV7-2; clone size: .; J gene: TRBJ2-1; D gene: TRBD2; CDR3 DNA: TGTGCCAGCAGCTTCCAGGTCGGGGGGTTCCAATACAATGAGCAGTTCTTC; CDR3 protein: CASSFQVGGFQYNEQFF
V gene: TRBV6-5; clone size: .; J gene: TRBJ2-1; D gene: .; CDR3 DNA: TGTGCCAGCAGTCTGGACTCATCCTACAATGAGCAGTTCTTC; CDR3 protein: CASSLDSSYNEQFF
V gene: TRBV6-4; clone size: few; J gene: TRBJ2-1; D gene: TRBD1; CDR3 DNA: TGTGCCAGCAGTCAAGGTACAGGGGATTGGGGTGAGCAGTTCTTC; CDR3 protein: CASSQGTGDWGEQFF
V gene: TRBV6-4; clone size: .; J gene: TRBJ2-1; D gene: .; CDR3 DNA: TGTGCCAGCAGTGAGGAGTACTACAATGAGCAGTTCTTC; CDR3 protein: CASSEEYYNEQFF
V gene: TRBV3-1/TRBV3-2; clone size: .; J gene: TRBJ2-2; D gene: TRBD2; CDR3 DNA: TGTGCCAGCAACGGACTAGCGGGGGCCAACACCGGGGAGCTGTTTTTT; CDR3 protein: CASNGLAGANTGELFF
V gene: TRBV11-3; clone size: few; J gene: TRBJ2-2; D gene: .; CDR3 DNA: TGTGCCAGCAGCTTAGCGGTCGGCACCGGGGAGCTGTTTTTT; CDR3 protein: CASSLAVGTGELFF